This entry features one TCR beta chain sequence. The target antigen is unknown. The donors were members of the validation cohort, which comprised about 120 subjects and was separate from the first cohort of 730 or so subjects. This entry comes from a study of cytomegalovirus exposure and HLA in healthy donors. This table comes from immunoSEQ multiplex PCR, and its TCRdb copy is limited to in-frame clones, with some not included. The sample holds fewer than 400,000 clones, roughly 88% seen once. Germline values: CDR1 SEHNR, CDR2 FQNEAQ (reference sequence). This CDR3 contains 14 residues. Losses at the gene ends were 5 bases for V and 4 bases for J; bases not matched to a gene: 6. Study-wide results and caveats: Rarity characterized most TCR sequences, yet some public TCRs appeared in many donors. It was 150 to 200 TCR beta chains that were listed as cytomegalovirus-associated.

The clonotype originates from a woman younger than 35 in good health and CMV-seronegative. Specimen: PBMCs. The chain couples TRBV7-9 to TRBJ1-1; 8 bases line up with TRBD1. CDR3 loop: CASSPRQGSTEAFF. CDR3 nucleotide sequence: TGTGCCAGCAGCCCGCGACAGGGGAGCACTGAAGCTTTCTTT.